This TCR beta chain was observed in a study of blood T cell repertoires in COVID-19. Overall study: The cDNA or gDNA used as material had been derived from T cells, B-cell-depleted T cells, or PBMCs.

Data came from immunoSEQ multiplex PCR; TCRdb stores just in-frame clones and leaves some out. The sample shows 400,000 to 550,000 clones, around nine tenths of them seen only once. There are 14 residues in the CDR3. CDR1 LGHDT and CDR2 YNNKEL come from the germline V gene (reference sequence). The V end was cut by 3 bases, the J end by 8 bases, with 14 bases between. This TCR was sampled from a woman younger than 35 with acute COVID-19. The chain recombines TRBV3-1 (or the pseudogene TRBV3-2) with TRBJ2-1; maybe TRBD1 (6 bases). Sequencing input: PBMCs or T cells enriched from blood (not recorded which). The CDR3 nucleotides are TGTGCCAGCAGCCATACTCAGGGGTGGCATGAGCAGTTCTTC. Translation: CASSHTQGWHEQFF.